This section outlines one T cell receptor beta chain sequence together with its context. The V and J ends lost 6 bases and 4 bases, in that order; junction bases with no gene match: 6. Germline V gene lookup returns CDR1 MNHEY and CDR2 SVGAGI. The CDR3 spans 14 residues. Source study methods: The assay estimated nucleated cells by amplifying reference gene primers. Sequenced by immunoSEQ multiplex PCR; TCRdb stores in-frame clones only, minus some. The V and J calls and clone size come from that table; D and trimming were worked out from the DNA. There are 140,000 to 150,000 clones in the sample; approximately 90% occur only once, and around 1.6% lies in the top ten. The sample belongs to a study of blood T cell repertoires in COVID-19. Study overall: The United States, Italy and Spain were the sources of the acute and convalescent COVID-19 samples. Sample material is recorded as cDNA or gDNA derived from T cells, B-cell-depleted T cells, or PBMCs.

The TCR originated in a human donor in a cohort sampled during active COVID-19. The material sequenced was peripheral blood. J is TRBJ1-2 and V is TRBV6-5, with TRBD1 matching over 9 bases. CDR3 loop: CASRGQGYSYGYTF. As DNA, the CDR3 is TGTGCCAGCAGAGGACAGGGGTACTCCTATGGCTACACCTTC.